Each of the 20 T cell receptor beta chains below was sequenced from the same sample in a study of blood T cell repertoires in COVID-19 (dated by TCRdb to between 2020 and 2021). The library was prepared using the immunoSEQ multiplex PCR assay. TCRdb took this table from immuneACCESS and kept in-frame rearrangements with V and J called. Such tables lack part of the clones; where checked against another copy, unresolved V genes explain under half of the gap, and the rest is unexplained. Counted in this sample were 200,000 to 250,000 clones; around 82% of them appeared once. Less than 6% of the sample goes to the ten largest clones. The specimen was peripheral blood. Source of these receptors: a woman in her seventies with acute or convalescent COVID-19.

V gene TRBV5-6 combines with J gene TRBJ2-7, with 8 positions matching TRBD1. Losses at the gene ends were 3 bases for V and 2 bases for J; bases not matched to a gene: 4. Germline V lookup: CDR1 SGHDT, CDR2 YYEEEE. CDR3 length: 14 residues. This CDR3 is CASSYRDRTYEQYF. The CDR3 nucleotides are TGTGCCAGCAGCTACCGGGACAGGACCTACGAGCAGTACTTC.

The chain has TRBV10-3 and TRBJ2-7, with a possible D match to TRBD1 (6 bases). Trimming cost V 6 bases and J 0 bases, with 12 bases left between them. The CDR3 loop spans 14 amino acids. Germline V gene data show CDR1 as ENHRY and CDR2 as SYGVKD. The CDR3 spells CAIREQGSSYEQYF. CDR3 nucleotides: TGTGCCATCAGGGAACAGGGTAGCTCCTACGAGCAGTACTTC.

This chain joins TRBV28 and TRBJ2-3; no definite D call. The CDR3 is 16 residues long. V gave up 7 bases and J gave up 2 bases, with 19 bases separating them. Per germline, CDR1 MDHEN and CDR2 SYDVKM. CDR3 DNA: TGTGCCAGCATTCCTCTCTTGGGCCTCAACACAGATACGCAGTATTTT. It codes for CASIPLLGLNTDTQYF.

Only one count was recorded for this clone. The chain recombines TRBV19 with TRBJ1-5; no reliable D call. The CDR3 consists of 15 residues. V was shortened by 4 bases and J by 0 bases, with 10 bases between the two germline ends. Germline assignment: CDR1 LNHDA and CDR2 SQIVND (reference sequence). The CDR3 nucleotides read TGTGCCAGTAGTAATCCAGACTTTAGCAATCAGCCCCAGCATTTT. Protein: CASSNPDFSNQPQHF.

The chain couples TRBV30 to TRBJ2-1; the match to TRBD2 covers 9 bases. V lost 5 bases, J lost 5 bases, and 19 bases stayed unmatched. This CDR3 region has 18 residues. Germline CDR1 is GTSNPN and CDR2 is SVGIG (reference sequence). The DNA of the CDR3 is TGTGCCTGGTCCCGCCAAGGCGGGAGGGCCGCATTCCACAATGAGCAGTTCTTC. It encodes CAWSRQGGRAAFHNEQFF.

This sequence joins TRBV15 and TRBJ1-6, with D uncertain. The germline V gene encodes CDR1 LNHNV and CDR2 YYDKDF (reference sequence). The germline V and J ends were trimmed by 0 bases and 9 bases, with 6 bases remaining between them. The CDR3 is 13 amino acids. The CDR3 region has the DNA TGTGCCACCAGCAGAGATCGAGGTTCACCCCTCCACTTT. Amino acids: CATSRDRGSPLHF.

The chain joins TRBV5-1 to TRBJ2-7; D gene ambiguous. Germline CDR1 is SGHRS and CDR2 is YFSETQ. Trimming removed 0 bases from V and 6 bases from J, with 4 bases in between. The CDR3 is 11 amino acids. Here the CDR3 DNA reads TGCGCCAGCAGCTTGGGAGGCGAGCAGTACTTC. Residues: CASSLGGEQYF. Using reference TRBV5-1 and TRBJ2-7 for the parts outside the CDR3, the full variable domain is KAGVTQTPRYLIKTRGQQVTLSCSPISGHRSVSWYQQTPGQGLQFLFEYFSETQRNKGNFPGRFSGRQFSNSRSEMNVSTLELGDSALYLCASSLGGEQYFGPGTRLTVT.

This sequence joins TRBV24-1 and TRBJ2-7; TRBD2 matches at 9 bases. The CDR3 sequence is 15 residues long. Losses at the gene ends were 3 bases for V and 3 bases for J; bases not matched to a gene: 5. The V gene's germline CDR1 is KGHDR and CDR2 SFDVKD. In DNA, the CDR3 is TGTGCCACCAGTGATGGGACTAGCAGGGACTACGAGCAGTACTTC. This encodes CATSDGTSRDYEQYF.

This clone was detected a few times. The V call is TRBV24-1, the J call TRBJ1-1; a possible D gene is TRBD1 (5 bases). The CDR3 consists of 13 residues. The V end lost 7 bases, the J end lost 1 base, and 9 bases lay between the germline ends. Germline-derived CDR1 and CDR2 are KGHDR and SFDVKD. The CDR3 spells CATRQEGNTEAFF. CDR3 sequence (DNA): TGTGCCACCAGACAGGAGGGGAACACTGAAGCTTTCTTT.

The chain carries TRBV27 and TRBJ2-1; 9 nucleotides match TRBD2. This CDR3 spans 16 amino acids. Trimming took 2 bases from V and 2 from J; bases not matched to a gene: 4. CDR1 is MNHEY, CDR2 SMNVEV, per germline (reference sequence). The CDR3 DNA sequence: TGTGCCAGCAGTTTAACCCTAGCGGGGACCTACAATGAGCAGTTCTTC. This translates into CASSLTLAGTYNEQFF.

J is TRBJ2-2 and V is TRBV5-1, with D tentatively TRBD1 (6 bases). Germline-derived CDR1 and CDR2 are SGHRS and YFSETQ. The CDR3 consists of 15 residues. V was shortened by 4 bases and J by 0 bases, with 10 bases between the two germline ends. CDR3 DNA sequence: TGCGCCAGCAGCAGGACAGTTTCGAACACCGGGGAGCTGTTTTTT. Residues: CASSRTVSNTGELFF.

The chain carries TRBV2 and TRBJ2-4; 7 bases align to TRBD2. V gave up 8 bases and J gave up 3 bases; unmatched junction bases: 7. CDR1 is SNHLY, CDR2 FYNNEI, per germline. The CDR3 totals 14 residues. The CDR3 reads CASGGGVVKNIQYF. The CDR3 DNA is TGTGCCAGCGGGGGAGGGGTGGTCAAAAACATTCAGTACTTC.

This clone was detected only a few times. This chain links TRBV10-2 with TRBJ2-6, with D unclear. From germline, CDR1 is WSHSY and CDR2 SAAADI. Trimming left V 0 bases short and J 1 base short, with 4 bases between. The CDR3 extends over 15 amino acids. CDR3 coding DNA: TGCGCCAGCAGTGAGTCGGAGTCTGGGGCCAACGTCCTGACTTTC. Its translation: CASSESESGANVLTF.

The table lists this clone with a few counts. The sample holds other DNA sequences that translate to the same CDR3. The chain uses TRBV5-4 and TRBJ2-1; 10 nucleotides match TRBD2. Germline V gene sequence: CDR1 SGHNT, CDR2 YYREEE (reference sequence). The trim removed 0 bases at V and 7 bases at J, leaving 4 bases unmatched. This CDR3 has 15 residues. CDR3 protein: CASSLGLAGVNEQFF. CDR3 DNA: TGTGCCAGCAGCTTGGGCCTAGCGGGAGTGAATGAGCAGTTCTTC.

This clone was seen only once. The genes are TRBV5-1 and TRBJ1-4; 8 nucleotides line up with TRBD1. This CDR3 has 14 amino acids. Germline V CDR1 and CDR2: SGHRS, YFSETQ. V was clipped by 3 bases and J by 6 bases; unmatched bases: 4. CDR3 coding DNA: TGCGCCAGCAGCTCAGGGGGCGCAGATGAAAAACTGTTTTTT. It specifies CASSSGGADEKLFF.

The chain carries TRBV5-5 and TRBJ2-3; perhaps TRBD1 as D (5 bases). The length of the CDR3 is 15 residues. With 0 bases removed from V and 2 bases from J, the gap between germline ends came to 10 bases. The germline gives CDR1 SGHKS, CDR2 YYEKEE (reference sequence). The CDR3 DNA reads TGTGCCAGCAGCTTGGCGCAGGGCGCCACAGATACGCAGTATTTT. Amino acids: CASSLAQGATDTQYF.

The rearrangement joins TRBV10-3 to TRBJ2-5, with unresolved D. The CDR3 length is 15 residues. The germline CDR1 and CDR2 sequences are ENHRY and SYGVKD. The ends were cut back, 2 bases at V and 2 bases at J, with 12 bases in the middle. CDR3 nucleotides: TGTGCCATCAGTGAGATCTCGCAAACACAAGAGACCCAGTACTTC. It is translated as CAISEISQTQETQYF.

The chain is built from TRBV20-1 and TRBJ2-3; the match to TRBD2 covers 10 bases. Germline lookup yields CDR1 DFQATT and CDR2 SNEGSKA (reference sequence). J lost 3 bases, V lost 6 bases, and 12 bases had no gene match. This CDR3 spans 16 amino acids. The CDR3 coding sequence is TGCAGTGCGAGTGGGCTAGCGGGAGTCACGACAGATACGCAGTATTTT. It specifies CSASGLAGVTTDTQYF.

This rearrangement joins TRBV3-1 (or the pseudogene TRBV3-2) to TRBJ2-3; no reliable D call. V lost 2 bases and J lost 4, with 16 bases in between. CDR1 and CDR2 from the germline V gene are LGHDT and YNNKEL (reference sequence). The CDR3 has 16 amino acids. CDR3 region: CASSQMSALMADTQYF. CDR3 coding DNA: TGTGCCAGCAGCCAAATGTCAGCGCTCATGGCAGATACGCAGTATTTT.

The rearrangement uses TRBV18 and TRBJ2-7, with D possibly being TRBD1 (5 bases). This CDR3 is built from 14 residues. Germline V CDR1 and CDR2: KGHSH, LQKENI. V was clipped by 2 bases and J by 2 bases, with 10 bases between them. CDR3: CASSPSKGPYEQYF. The CDR3 DNA reads TGTGCCAGCTCACCAAGCAAGGGGCCCTACGAGCAGTACTTC.